Listed below are T cell receptor beta chains from one sample, sequenced in a study of technical replicates of blood from a handful of donors. TCRdb's table, derived via immunoSEQ multiplex PCR, lists solely in-frame clones and lacks some. The data hold tens of thousands of clones, with approximately 95% observed a single time. The sample comprised T cells isolated from PBMCs. The receptors come from a human donor in good health. CDR3s include the opening cysteine and the closing phenylalanine or tryptophan. The D gene is left open where the match is weak.

>TRBD1|TRBV10-3|TRBJ1-1
TGTGCCATCAGTGAGCATGGACAGGGAAGGGCTAACACTGAAGCTTTCTTT
CAISEHGQGRANTEAFF
>TRBD2|TRBV5-4|TRBJ2-1
TGTGCCAGCAGCTTAGCGGGAAACTCCTACAATGAGCAGTTCTTC
CASSLAGNSYNEQFF
>TRBD2|TRBV6-1|TRBJ2-7
TGTGCCAGCAGTCCCCACCCGGGGGGGGCGCATGAGCAGTACTTC
CASSPHPGGAHEQYF
>.|TRBV20-1|TRBJ2-1
TGCAGTGCTCCGATCGGGGATGAGCAGTTCTTC
CSAPIGDEQFF
>TRBD1|TRBV5-1|TRBJ1-5
TGCGCCAGCAGCTTCACAGGGGGAGAGCAGCCCCAGCATTTT
CASSFTGGEQPQHF
>TRBD1|TRBV7-3|TRBJ2-1
TGTGCCAGCAGCTTAAGATCAACGGGACAGGGGTCCTACAATGAGCAGTTCTTC
CASSLRSTGQGSYNEQFF
>TRBD2|TRBV19|TRBJ2-1
TGTGCCAGTAGTATGGGGGAGGGAGCGGGGAATGAGCAGTTCTTC
CASSMGEGAGNEQFF
>TRBD1|TRBV11-2|TRBJ2-7
TGTGCCAGCAGCCTGCAGGGGGCTGGCGAGCAGTACTTC
CASSLQGAGEQYF
>.|TRBV6-6|TRBJ1-5
TGTGCCAGCAAAATGGGGGGTGACCAGCCCCAGCATTTT
CASKMGGDQPQHF
>.|TRBV30|TRBJ2-7
TGTGCCTGGAGTCTCGGGTCTTACGAGCAGTACTTC
CAWSLGSYEQYF
>TRBD1|TRBV4-3|TRBJ1-6
TGCGCCAGCAGCCAAGTGACAGGGACCGATTCACCCCTCCACTTT
CASSQVTGTDSPLHF
>TRBD2|TRBV5-4|TRBJ2-1
TGTGCCAGCAGCTTTGGGCGACTAGCGGGACGAAGGGATGAGCAGTTCTTC
CASSFGRLAGRRDEQFF
>TRBD2|TRBV5-1|TRBJ2-7
TGCGCCAGCAGCTCCTCTAGCGGGAAGGACCACGAGCAGTACTTC
CASSSSSGKDHEQYF
>.|TRBV5-1|TRBJ2-3
TGCGCCAGCAGCTTGGGTGTATCTAAGGGGACAGATACGCAGTATTTT
CASSLGVSKGTDTQYF
>TRBD2|TRBV5-1|TRBJ2-1
TGCGCCAGCAGCCCAAGCCCCCTAGCGGGAGTTAACAATGAGCAGTTCTTC
CASSPSPLAGVNNEQFF
>.|TRBV7-9|TRBJ2-1
TGTGCCAGCAGCTTGAATGGAGTCCCAAATGAGCAGTTCTTC
CASSLNGVPNEQFF
>.|TRBV30|TRBJ1-1
TGTGCCTGGAGTACGGGGATATCCACTGAAGCTTTCTTT
CAWSTGISTEAFF
>.|TRBV19|TRBJ2-5
TGTGCCAGTAGTATCAGTCCAGGAGAGACCCAGTACTTC
CASSISPGETQYF
>TRBD2|TRBV5-1|TRBJ2-7
TGCGCCAGCAGCTTGGGACTAGCGGGAGGAGCCGAGCAGTACTTC
CASSLGLAGGAEQYF
>TRBD2|TRBV5-1|TRBJ2-1
TGCGCCAGCAGCTCCCAACGACTAGCGGGAGGCTCCTACAATGAGCAGTTCTTC
CASSSQRLAGGSYNEQFF